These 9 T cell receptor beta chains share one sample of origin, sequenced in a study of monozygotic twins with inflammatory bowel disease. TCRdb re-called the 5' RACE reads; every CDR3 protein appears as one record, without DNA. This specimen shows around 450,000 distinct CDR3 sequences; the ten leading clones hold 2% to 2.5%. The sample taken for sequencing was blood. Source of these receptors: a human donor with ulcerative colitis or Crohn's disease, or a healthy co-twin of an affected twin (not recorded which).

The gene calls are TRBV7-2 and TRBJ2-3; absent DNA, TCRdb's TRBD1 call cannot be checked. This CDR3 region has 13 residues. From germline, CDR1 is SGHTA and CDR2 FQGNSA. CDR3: CASSPSQGDTQYF.

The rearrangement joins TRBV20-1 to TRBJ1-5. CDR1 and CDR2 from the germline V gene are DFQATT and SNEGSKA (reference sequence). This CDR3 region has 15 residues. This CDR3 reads CSARVDGEGNQPQHF.

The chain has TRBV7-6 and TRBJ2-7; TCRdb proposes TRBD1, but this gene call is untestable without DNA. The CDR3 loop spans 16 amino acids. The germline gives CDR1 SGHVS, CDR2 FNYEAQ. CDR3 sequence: CASSLIPGQGTYEQYF.

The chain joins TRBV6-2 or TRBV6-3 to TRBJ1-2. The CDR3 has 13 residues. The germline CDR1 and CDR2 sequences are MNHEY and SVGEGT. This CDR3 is CASSRDWNYGYTF.

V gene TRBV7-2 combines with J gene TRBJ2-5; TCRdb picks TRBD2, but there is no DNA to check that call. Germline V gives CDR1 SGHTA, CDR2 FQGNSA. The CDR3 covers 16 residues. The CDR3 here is CASSLGIAGDQETQYF.

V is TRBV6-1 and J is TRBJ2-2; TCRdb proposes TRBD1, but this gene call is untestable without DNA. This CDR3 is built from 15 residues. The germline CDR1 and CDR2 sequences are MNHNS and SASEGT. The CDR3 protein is CASRSGTPGAGELFF.

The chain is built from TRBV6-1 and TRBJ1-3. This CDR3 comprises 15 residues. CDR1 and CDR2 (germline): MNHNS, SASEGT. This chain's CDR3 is CASSEIVSSGNTIYF.

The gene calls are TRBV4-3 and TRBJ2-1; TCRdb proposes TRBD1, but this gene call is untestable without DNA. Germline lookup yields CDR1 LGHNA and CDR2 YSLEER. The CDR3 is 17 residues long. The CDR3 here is CASSHPSGGPAYNEQFF.

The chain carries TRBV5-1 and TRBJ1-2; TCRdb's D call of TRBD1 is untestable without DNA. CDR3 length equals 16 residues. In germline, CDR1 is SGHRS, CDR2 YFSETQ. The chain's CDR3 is CASSFNVDTGNYGYTF.